The source of this T cell receptor (beta chain) is a study of untreated major depressive disorder. Blood, 30 to 35 ml, was drawn into EDTA tubes. Produced via immunoSEQ multiplex PCR; TCRdb's table is partial and in-frame only. Among 20,000 to 25,000 clones listed, roughly 90% were seen once. With respect to this clone: Its antigen remains unidentified.

Study-level findings and limits: The small study sample limits how generally findings apply.

This CDR3 comprises 16 residues. Per the germline V gene, CDR1 is SQVTM and CDR2 is ANQGSEA. With V trimmed by 6 bases and J by 0 bases, 9 bases remained unmatched. This receptor was identified in a woman aged 40 to 50 in good health. J is TRBJ2-5 and V is TRBV29-1, with 11 bases identical to TRBD2. Sequencing was carried out using CD4+ T cells from PBMCs. CDR3 sequence (DNA): TGCAGCGTCCTGATGACTAGCGGGACATACCAAGAGACCCAGTACTTC. It translates to CSVLMTSGTYQETQYF.